These T cell receptor beta chains were read from a single sample in a study of Graves' ophthalmopathy and Graves' hyperthyroidism. MiXCR, applied by TCRdb to the multiplex PCR reads, yields one record per CDR3 protein. The data hold hundreds of thousands of distinct CDR3 sequences, with 20% to 25% observed a single time. Sequencing used peripheral blood. These receptor sequences come from a young woman with stable Graves' hyperthyroidism. Both conserved end residues are part of each CDR3. Fields, in order: D gene, J gene, clone size, V gene, CDR3 DNA, CDR3 protein. A D gene is named only where the DNA matches it firmly. Clone size is not always given. Where it is, it says once, few, many or a class for expanded clones.

d_call: NA; j_call: TRBJ1-2; clone_size: NA; v_call: TRBV12-3/TRBV12-4; cdr3_nt: TGTGCCAGCAGCTTTGCAGGGGTCGGATATGGCTACACCTTC; cdr3_aa: CASSFAGVGYGYTF
d_call: NA; j_call: TRBJ1-1; clone_size: NA; v_call: TRBV18; cdr3_nt: TGTGCCAGCTCACCACGGGAGACTGGAGCTTTCTTT; cdr3_aa: CASSPRETGAFF
d_call: TRBD2; j_call: TRBJ2-5; clone_size: many; v_call: TRBV7-3; cdr3_nt: TGTGCCAGCAGCTCGACTAGCAGGGAGACCCAGTACTTC; cdr3_aa: CASSSTSRETQYF
d_call: NA; j_call: TRBJ1-1; clone_size: many; v_call: TRBV7-3; cdr3_nt: TGTGCCAGCAGTCCCGGGGGGAACACTGAAGCTTTCTTT; cdr3_aa: CASSPGGNTEAFF
d_call: NA; j_call: TRBJ2-2; clone_size: NA; v_call: TRBV5-1; cdr3_nt: TGCGCCAGCAGCTTGGCCGCGGAAACCGGGGAGCTGTTTTTT; cdr3_aa: CASSLAAETGELFF
d_call: NA; j_call: TRBJ2-5; clone_size: many; v_call: TRBV28; cdr3_nt: TGTGCCAGCAGCCCCCACGTGGGGGAGACCCAGTACTTC; cdr3_aa: CASSPHVGETQYF
d_call: NA; j_call: TRBJ1-2; clone_size: many; v_call: TRBV28; cdr3_nt: TGTGCCAGCAGTTTCTACAACTATGGCTACACCTTC; cdr3_aa: CASSFYNYGYTF
d_call: NA; j_call: TRBJ2-5; clone_size: many; v_call: TRBV12-3/TRBV12-4; cdr3_nt: TGTGCCAGCAGTTTGAGACCGTTAGGGGAGACCCAGTACTTC; cdr3_aa: CASSLRPLGETQYF
d_call: NA; j_call: TRBJ2-5; clone_size: many; v_call: TRBV7-9; cdr3_nt: TGTGCCAGCAGCTCGACGAGTACTCAAGAGACCCAGTACTTC; cdr3_aa: CASSSTSTQETQYF
d_call: NA; j_call: TRBJ2-5; clone_size: NA; v_call: TRBV14; cdr3_nt: TGTGCCAGCAGCCATAGGACTGTGCAAGAGACCCAGTACTTC; cdr3_aa: CASSHRTVQETQYF
d_call: TRBD1; j_call: TRBJ1-5; clone_size: many; v_call: TRBV6-2/TRBV6-3; cdr3_nt: TGTGCCAGCAGTTACCGAACCACCGGGACAGTTCAGCCCCAGCATTTT; cdr3_aa: CASSYRTTGTVQPQHF
d_call: NA; j_call: TRBJ1-5; clone_size: NA; v_call: TRBV6-1; cdr3_nt: TGTGCCAGCGGCCTTCGGAATCAGCCCCAGCATTTT; cdr3_aa: CASGLRNQPQHF
d_call: TRBD1; j_call: TRBJ1-5; clone_size: many; v_call: TRBV4-1; cdr3_nt: TGCGCCAGCAGCCTCGTCGACAGGGACGATCAGCCCCAGCATTTT; cdr3_aa: CASSLVDRDDQPQHF
d_call: NA; j_call: TRBJ1-5; clone_size: many; v_call: TRBV29-1; cdr3_nt: TGCAGCGTTGAAAGCCGGCGAGATCAGCCCCAGCATTTT; cdr3_aa: CSVESRRDQPQHF
d_call: NA; j_call: TRBJ1-2; clone_size: many; v_call: TRBV29-1; cdr3_nt: TGCAGCGTTGAAGAGGGGGTCGATGGCTACACCTTC; cdr3_aa: CSVEEGVDGYTF
d_call: NA; j_call: TRBJ2-4; clone_size: many; v_call: TRBV3-1; cdr3_nt: TGTGCCAGCAGCCAGGGACACCAAAACATTCAGTACTTC; cdr3_aa: CASSQGHQNIQYF
d_call: NA; j_call: TRBJ1-5; clone_size: many; v_call: TRBV11-2; cdr3_nt: TGTGCCAGCAGCTTAGACAGGGGTGGCAATCAGCCCCAGCATTTT; cdr3_aa: CASSLDRGGNQPQHF
d_call: NA; j_call: TRBJ2-7; clone_size: many; v_call: TRBV7-8; cdr3_nt: TGTGCCAGCAGCTTAACCGGGGATAGCTCCTACGAGCAGTACTTC; cdr3_aa: CASSLTGDSSYEQYF
d_call: NA; j_call: TRBJ1-5; clone_size: NA; v_call: TRBV28; cdr3_nt: TGTGCCAGCAGAGGACAGAGCAATCAGCCCCAGCATTTT; cdr3_aa: CASRGQSNQPQHF
d_call: TRBD1; j_call: TRBJ1-6; clone_size: many; v_call: TRBV6-1; cdr3_nt: TGTGCCAGCAGGGAAACGGTGGGACAGGGAGGGTCACCCCTCCACTTT; cdr3_aa: CASRETVGQGGSPLHF
d_call: NA; j_call: TRBJ1-2; clone_size: NA; v_call: TRBV12-3/TRBV12-4; cdr3_nt: TGTGCCAGCAGTTTAACCCTGAGGACAGCTAACTATGGCTACACCTTC; cdr3_aa: CASSLTLRTANYGYTF
d_call: TRBD2; j_call: TRBJ2-7; clone_size: NA; v_call: TRBV11-2; cdr3_nt: TGTGCCAGCAGCTCCTACCGCCTAGCGGGAGGCAACGAGCAGTACTTC; cdr3_aa: CASSSYRLAGGNEQYF
d_call: NA; j_call: TRBJ1-2; clone_size: NA; v_call: TRBV7-2; cdr3_nt: TGTGCCAGCAGCTTACGATGGGGCAGTAGCTATGGCTACACCTTC; cdr3_aa: CASSLRWGSSYGYTF
d_call: NA; j_call: TRBJ1-5; clone_size: many; v_call: TRBV19; cdr3_nt: TGTGCCAGTAGTATCTTGGGTCATAATCAGCCCCAGCATTTT; cdr3_aa: CASSILGHNQPQHF
d_call: NA; j_call: TRBJ1-1; clone_size: many; v_call: TRBV9; cdr3_nt: TGTGCCAGCAGCGTAGGGTCACCCATGAACACTGAAGCTTTCTTT; cdr3_aa: CASSVGSPMNTEAFF
d_call: TRBD1; j_call: TRBJ1-2; clone_size: many; v_call: TRBV7-2; cdr3_nt: TGTGCCAGCAGCTTAGCGACAGGGGCTCTGGGAGGCTACACCTTC; cdr3_aa: CASSLATGALGGYTF
d_call: NA; j_call: TRBJ1-1; clone_size: NA; v_call: TRBV6-5; cdr3_nt: TGTGCCAGCAGTTACAGCAGACCTGATGAAGCTTTCTTT; cdr3_aa: CASSYSRPDEAFF
d_call: TRBD1; j_call: TRBJ1-2; clone_size: NA; v_call: TRBV28; cdr3_nt: TGTGCCAGCACCCTAGGAGGGTTACCGGGACAGGGTGGCTACACCTTC; cdr3_aa: CASTLGGLPGQGGYTF
d_call: TRBD2; j_call: TRBJ2-2; clone_size: NA; v_call: TRBV30; cdr3_nt: TGTGCCTGGAACCCTGACGGCGGGGGGGTGTACACCGGGGAGCTGTTTTTT; cdr3_aa: CAWNPDGGGVYTGELFF
d_call: TRBD1; j_call: TRBJ1-2; clone_size: many; v_call: TRBV6-5; cdr3_nt: TGTGCCAGCAGTTCACCCGGGACAGGAAGCAACTATGGCTACACCTTC; cdr3_aa: CASSSPGTGSNYGYTF
d_call: NA; j_call: TRBJ1-1; clone_size: NA; v_call: TRBV20-1; cdr3_nt: TGCAGTGCTCTAGATGGGGGGCCCGAAGCTTTCTTT; cdr3_aa: CSALDGGPEAFF
d_call: NA; j_call: TRBJ2-7; clone_size: NA; v_call: TRBV20-1; cdr3_nt: TGCAGTGCTAGATCCCCGAGCTCCTACGAGCAGTACTTC; cdr3_aa: CSARSPSSYEQYF
d_call: NA; j_call: TRBJ1-2; clone_size: few; v_call: TRBV15; cdr3_nt: TGTGCCACCAGCAGAGATGCCCGACCTGCGGTTAACTATGGCTACACCTTC; cdr3_aa: CATSRDARPAVNYGYTF
d_call: NA; j_call: TRBJ1-2; clone_size: few; v_call: TRBV28; cdr3_nt: TGTGCCAGCAGTTTGGGGCAGGGTAATCGCTACACCTTC; cdr3_aa: CASSLGQGNRYTF
d_call: NA; j_call: TRBJ2-7; clone_size: NA; v_call: TRBV6-2/TRBV6-3; cdr3_nt: TGTGCCAGCAGTTACTTATATCCCTACGAGCAGTACTTC; cdr3_aa: CASSYLYPYEQYF
d_call: TRBD1; j_call: TRBJ2-7; clone_size: many; v_call: TRBV5-1; cdr3_nt: TGCGCCAGCAGCTGGGACAGCCCTGGCTCCTACGAGCAGTACTTC; cdr3_aa: CASSWDSPGSYEQYF
d_call: NA; j_call: TRBJ1-3; clone_size: many; v_call: TRBV4-1; cdr3_nt: TGCGCCAGCAGCCAAGCAGGGCCTGGAAACACCATATATTTT; cdr3_aa: CASSQAGPGNTIYF
d_call: TRBD1; j_call: TRBJ2-5; clone_size: many; v_call: TRBV5-1; cdr3_nt: TGCGCCAGCGCTGGGACAGGGGGCGATGAGACCCAGTACTTC; cdr3_aa: CASAGTGGDETQYF
d_call: NA; j_call: TRBJ1-2; clone_size: NA; v_call: TRBV7-2; cdr3_nt: TGTGCCAGCAGCTTAGCGGAAGGGCGCTATGGCTACACCTTC; cdr3_aa: CASSLAEGRYGYTF
d_call: NA; j_call: TRBJ2-2; clone_size: many; v_call: TRBV2; cdr3_nt: TGTGCCAGCAGGGACCATTTGGGGCCCACCGGGGAGCTGTTTTTT; cdr3_aa: CASRDHLGPTGELFF
d_call: NA; j_call: TRBJ1-3; clone_size: many; v_call: TRBV9; cdr3_nt: TGTGCCAGCAGCGTAGTCGGGGGCGAAGGAAACACCATATATTTT; cdr3_aa: CASSVVGGEGNTIYF
d_call: TRBD1; j_call: TRBJ2-2; clone_size: NA; v_call: TRBV4-2; cdr3_nt: TGTGCCAGCAGCCACCGGGACAGTTACACCGGGGAGCTGTTTTTT; cdr3_aa: CASSHRDSYTGELFF
d_call: NA; j_call: TRBJ1-6; clone_size: many; v_call: TRBV14; cdr3_nt: TGTGCCAGCAGCCAAGATCAAAGGAGTAATTCACCCCTCCACTTT; cdr3_aa: CASSQDQRSNSPLHF
d_call: TRBD2; j_call: TRBJ2-7; clone_size: NA; v_call: TRBV20-1; cdr3_nt: TGCAGTGCTAGTAACCCCCGGGCTAGCGGTACCTACGAGCAGTACTTC; cdr3_aa: CSASNPRASGTYEQYF
d_call: NA; j_call: TRBJ2-7; clone_size: many; v_call: TRBV2; cdr3_nt: TGTGCCAGCAGCCGGACAGCGAGCTCCTACGAGCAGTACTTC; cdr3_aa: CASSRTASSYEQYF
d_call: NA; j_call: TRBJ1-2; clone_size: NA; v_call: TRBV7-8; cdr3_nt: TGTGCCAGCAGCTTAACCGCAAGAACATATGGCTACACCTTC; cdr3_aa: CASSLTARTYGYTF
d_call: NA; j_call: TRBJ1-1; clone_size: many; v_call: TRBV10-3; cdr3_nt: TGTGCCATCAAGCGAGCAGGGGAGTCCACTGAAGCTTTCTTT; cdr3_aa: CAIKRAGESTEAFF
d_call: TRBD1; j_call: TRBJ1-1; clone_size: many; v_call: TRBV6-5; cdr3_nt: TGTGCCAGCGGCAGGGGGCTGAAGACAACTGAAGCTTTCTTT; cdr3_aa: CASGRGLKTTEAFF
d_call: NA; j_call: TRBJ1-2; clone_size: many; v_call: TRBV29-1; cdr3_nt: TGCAGCGTTGCGATTAACTATGGCTACACCTTC; cdr3_aa: CSVAINYGYTF
d_call: NA; j_call: TRBJ2-7; clone_size: few; v_call: TRBV4-2; cdr3_nt: TGTGCCAGCAGCCAAGGTTTAGGGGACTACGAGCAGTACTTC; cdr3_aa: CASSQGLGDYEQYF
d_call: NA; j_call: TRBJ2-5; clone_size: many; v_call: TRBV6-1; cdr3_nt: TGTGCCAGCAAATTGGTCCTCCAAGAGACCCAGTACTTC; cdr3_aa: CASKLVLQETQYF
d_call: TRBD1; j_call: TRBJ1-5; clone_size: few; v_call: TRBV28; cdr3_nt: TGTGCCAGCAGTTTATGGGGACAGGGGGCAATCGAGGGCAATCAGCCCCAGCATTTT; cdr3_aa: CASSLWGQGAIEGNQPQHF
d_call: TRBD1; j_call: TRBJ2-5; clone_size: NA; v_call: TRBV6-1; cdr3_nt: TGTGCCAGCACCCGACAGGGGGCTCAGGAGACCCAGTACTTC; cdr3_aa: CASTRQGAQETQYF
d_call: NA; j_call: TRBJ2-2; clone_size: many; v_call: TRBV11-2; cdr3_nt: TGTGCCAGCAGCCTTTCCAGGGGTGGGGAGCTGTTTTTT; cdr3_aa: CASSLSRGGELFF
d_call: NA; j_call: TRBJ1-2; clone_size: NA; v_call: TRBV12-3/TRBV12-4; cdr3_nt: TGTGCCAGCAGTTTCGCAGCAATCGGGACGGTGGATGGCTACACCTTC; cdr3_aa: CASSFAAIGTVDGYTF
d_call: NA; j_call: TRBJ2-5; clone_size: NA; v_call: TRBV6-1; cdr3_nt: TGTGCCAGCAGGGATTCCTTAGGCGAGACCCAGTACTTC; cdr3_aa: CASRDSLGETQYF
d_call: NA; j_call: TRBJ2-5; clone_size: many; v_call: TRBV29-1; cdr3_nt: TGCAGCGTTGAGTATGGCGGGACGTACCAAGAGACCCAGTACTTC; cdr3_aa: CSVEYGGTYQETQYF
d_call: TRBD2; j_call: TRBJ2-7; clone_size: many; v_call: TRBV12-3/TRBV12-4; cdr3_nt: TGTGCCAGCAGTTCACAGACTAGCGGTACCTACGAGCAGTACTTC; cdr3_aa: CASSSQTSGTYEQYF